This TCR beta chain was retrieved from a study of blood T cell repertoires in COVID-19. Study overall: The study drew acute and convalescent COVID-19 samples from the United States, Italy and Spain. Sample material is recorded as cDNA or gDNA derived from T cells, B-cell-depleted T cells, or PBMCs.

Original handling: For nucleated cells, counts were estimated from reference gene primer amplification. Profiling relied on immunoSEQ multiplex PCR, and the TCRdb table lists in-frame clones only, not all of them. V and J calls and clone size are copied from that table; D and trimming were computed from the DNA. The sample records more than 150,000 clones, approximately 90% being singletons. Germline CDR1 reads SGHAT; CDR2 reads FQNNGV. This CDR3 has 14 residues. With 5 bases removed from V and 0 bases from J, the gap between germline ends came to 11 bases. The rearrangement joins TRBV11-2 to TRBJ2-7; weak D call: TRBD2 (6 bases). The TCR comes from a man aged 50 or older with acute or convalescent COVID-19. The sequenced material came from peripheral blood. The CDR3 spells CASSRDFNSYEQYF. In DNA form, the CDR3 reads TGTGCCAGCAGCCGGGACTTCAACTCCTACGAGCAGTACTTC.